This T cell receptor beta chain is from a study of response to subunit inactivated influenza vaccine. General study results and limits: Few additional T cells are recruited per seasonal influenza vaccination, authors suggested.

TCRdb itself ran the RT-PCR reads through MiXCR, one entry per CDR3 protein. The table lists 430,000 or so distinct CDR3 sequences, 9.5% to 12% of them singletons, with about 12% in the top ten. V shed 0 bases and J 1 base; nucleotides not matched to a gene: 3. The CDR3 runs to 16 residues. CDR1 and CDR2 from the germline V gene are LNHNV and YYDKDF (reference sequence). This clonotype was found a few times. Its antigen remains unidentified. This sequence joins TRBV15 and TRBJ2-5, with 9 bases that match TRBD2. The specimen comprised PBMCs from blood, sampled 45 days after vaccination. This clonotype originated in a man in his forties or fifties who received an inactivated influenza vaccine. CDR3 bases: TGTGCCACCAGCAGAGACCTAGCGGGACCCCAAGAGACCCAGTACTTC. This sequence encodes CATSRDLAGPQETQYF.